One and the same sample provided the 30 T cell receptor beta chains below, sequenced in a study of blood T cell repertoires in COVID-19. Profiled with immunoSEQ multiplex PCR; TCRdb holds only in-frame clones, not every one. The sample has around 150,000 clones; roughly 85% are singletons. Sequencing was carried out using peripheral blood. The receptors were gathered from a human donor with acute or convalescent COVID-19. The donor label of this sample is uncertain.

The chain joins TRBV5-5 to TRBJ2-1, with 8 bases aligning to TRBD2. CDR1 is SGHKS and CDR2 is YYEKEE in the germline V gene (reference sequence). This CDR3 has 17 residues. V trimming: 1 base; J trimming: 0 bases; junction bases outside the gene matches: 6. DNA of the CDR3: TGTGCCAGCAGCTTGCGCGGGGGGCTCAGCTCCTACAATGAGCAGTTCTTC. This codes for CASSLRGGLSSYNEQFF.

The CDR3 is CASRDSSTDTQYF. CDR3 bases: TGTGCCAGTAGGGACAGCAGCACAGATACGCAGTATTTT. The chain combines TRBV7-3 with TRBJ2-3, with TRBD1 matching 7 bases. This CDR3 is built from 13 residues. V lost 9 bases to trimming and J lost 0 bases; unmatched junction nucleotides: 3. CDR1 SGHTA and CDR2 FQGTGA come from the germline V gene.

The rearrangement links TRBV7-2 to TRBJ1-1; 7 bases are a match to TRBD1. J lost 4 bases, V lost 5 bases, and 4 bases had no gene match. Per the germline V gene, CDR1 is SGHTA and CDR2 is FQGNSA. The CDR3 is 13 amino acids. The DNA of the CDR3 is TGTGCCAGCAGCCGGGACAGCACCACTGAAGCTTTCTTT. It yields the protein CASSRDSTTEAFF.

CDR3 sequence (DNA): TGTGCCAGCAGTTCCAGGGGGCGCGATGGCTACACCTTC. The encoded protein is CASSSRGRDGYTF. The chain is built from TRBV7-6 and TRBJ1-2; 8 nucleotides align to TRBD1. Germline V gives CDR1 SGHVS, CDR2 FNYEAQ. V lost 6 bases to trimming and J lost 6 bases; unmatched junction nucleotides: 6. The CDR3 is made up of 13 amino acids.

The J gene is TRBJ1-6, the V gene TRBV10-3, with TRBD1 identical over 7 bases. The trim removed 3 bases at V and 4 bases at J, leaving 3 bases unmatched. Per the germline V gene, CDR1 is ENHRY and CDR2 is SYGVKD. This CDR3 contains 15 residues. The CDR3 region has the DNA TGTGCCATCAGTGAATGGGGACAGTATAATTCACCCCTCCACTTT. Its protein is CAISEWGQYNSPLHF.

The chain uses TRBV19 and TRBJ2-1; 7 bases match TRBD2. CDR1 LNHDA and CDR2 SQIVND come from the germline V gene (reference sequence). This CDR3 region has 13 residues. After removal of 4 bases from V and 3 bases from J, the junction contained 0 bases not matched to a gene. The DNA for the CDR3 is TGTGCCAGTAGTACGGGGGGCTACAATGAGCAGTTCTTC. This sequence encodes CASSTGGYNEQFF.

V is TRBV10-1 and J is TRBJ1-1, with 9 bases fitting TRBD1. Germline V gives CDR1 WNHNN, CDR2 SYGVQD (reference sequence). The ends lost 5 bases at V and 6 bases at J; junction bases unmatched: 7. The length of the CDR3 is 14 residues. In nucleotides, the CDR3 is TGCGCCAGCAGTTCCGGGACAGGGTTGTCTGAAGCTTTCTTT. Its translation is CASSSGTGLSEAFF.

The chain has TRBV4-3 and TRBJ1-5, with 7 bases lining up with TRBD1. Germline lookup yields CDR1 LGHNA and CDR2 YSLEER. Germline trimming cut 4 bases from V and 6 bases from J; bases unmatched to any gene: 3. The CDR3 is 13 amino acids. CDR3 bases: TGCGCCAGCAGCCTTAACAGGGGTCAGCCCCAGCATTTT. This gives the protein CASSLNRGQPQHF.

The chain recombines TRBV28 with TRBJ2-7; D is perhaps TRBD1 (6 bases). This CDR3 region has 14 residues. Trimming left V 7 bases short and J 7 bases short, with 20 bases between. Germline V CDR1 and CDR2: MDHEN, SYDVKM. Here the CDR3 DNA reads TGTGCCAGCACCTCCGGGACACAGGTTGGGGAGCAGTACTTC. Protein sequence: CASTSGTQVGEQYF.

J is TRBJ1-2 and V is TRBV28; tentative D call: TRBD1 (6 bases). The CDR3 consists of 13 residues. Germline CDR1 MDHEN, CDR2 SYDVKM. Trimming removed 7 bases at V and 3 bases at J, with 12 bases between. The CDR3 spells CASIPDSHYGYTF. CDR3 DNA sequence: TGTGCCAGCATTCCGGACAGCCACTATGGCTACACCTTC.

The chain has TRBV24-1 and TRBJ2-1, with TRBD2 matching 7 bases. Germline CDR1 and CDR2: KGHDR and SFDVKD. Germline trimming cut 7 bases from V and 0 bases from J; bases unmatched to any gene: 8. The CDR3 has 16 residues. CDR3 DNA: TGTGCCACCAGCCCAGTCGGGGGGAGCTCCTACAATGAGCAGTTCTTC. Its protein product is CATSPVGGSSYNEQFF.

The chain couples TRBV18 to TRBJ1-5, with 8 nucleotides matching TRBD1. Germline V lookup: CDR1 KGHSH, CDR2 LQKENI. Germline trimming cut 4 bases from V and 6 bases from J; bases unmatched to any gene: 8. This CDR3 comprises 15 residues. CDR3 sequence (DNA): TGTGCCAGCTCACTAGACGGACAGGGCGTTCAGCCCCAGCATTTT. Residues: CASSLDGQGVQPQHF.

The chain recombines TRBV4-1 with TRBJ2-1, with 10 positions matching TRBD1. Trimming removed 3 bases from V and 3 bases from J; junction bases left unmatched: 8. This CDR3 is built from 17 residues. Germline lookup yields CDR1 MGHRA and CDR2 YSYEKL. CDR3 nucleotides: TGCGCCAGCAGCCACCGTCCGGGACAGGGGAACTACAATGAGCAGTTCTTC. Translation: CASSHRPGQGNYNEQFF.

This clone came up once. This chain uses TRBV4-1 with TRBJ2-7, with D perhaps TRBD1 (6 bases). V lost 0 bases to trimming and J lost 11 bases, with 14 bases between them. From germline, CDR1 is MGHRA and CDR2 YSYEKL. This CDR3 comprises 13 residues. The CDR3 loop reads CASSQDPWTVKYF. DNA of the CDR3: TGCGCCAGCAGCCAAGATCCCTGGACAGTTAAGTACTTC.

This sequence joins TRBV18 and TRBJ1-1; D might be TRBD1 (5 bases). Germline values: CDR1 KGHSH, CDR2 LQKENI. The CDR3 sequence is 15 residues long. Between the trimmed V and J ends, which lost 0 bases and 11 bases, there was a span of 19 bases. The CDR3 nucleotides are TGTGCCAGCTCACCACCGGGTAGACCCGTCGGGGGTGCTTTCTTT. This sequence encodes CASSPPGRPVGGAFF.

This chain joins TRBV5-1 and TRBJ1-2; TRBD1 matches 10 bases. This CDR3 contains 15 residues. Germline V gene sequence: CDR1 SGHRS, CDR2 YFSETQ. Trimming removed 0 bases from V and 6 bases from J; junction bases left unmatched: 5. For the CDR3, the DNA is TGCGCCAGCAGCTTGGGGGCCGGGACAGGGGATGGCTACACCTTC. Translating gives CASSLGAGTGDGYTF.

The chain links TRBV5-4 to TRBJ1-3; tentatively, D is TRBD1 (6 bases). From germline, CDR1 is SGHNT and CDR2 YYREEE (reference sequence). The CDR3 length is 14 residues. V dropped 3 bases and J dropped 0 bases, with 7 bases sitting between them. CDR3: CASSSRGSGNTIYF. As DNA, the CDR3 is TGTGCCAGCAGCTCCAGGGGCTCTGGAAACACCATATATTTT.

In its sample, this clone was seen once. This chain joins TRBV7-2 and TRBJ1-1, with 7 bases aligning to TRBD1. CDR1 is SGHTA, CDR2 FQGNSA, per germline. J lost 4 bases, V lost 3 bases, and 11 bases had no gene match. The CDR3 loop spans 16 amino acids. This CDR3 is CASSLTQGGLGTEAFF. Written as DNA, the CDR3 is TGTGCCAGCAGCTTGACCCAAGGGGGCTTGGGCACTGAAGCTTTCTTT.

V usage is TRBV11-2 and J usage is TRBJ1-6; D gene ambiguous. V was pared by 5 bases and J by 6 bases, with 11 bases between. This CDR3 is built from 14 residues. Germline V gives CDR1 SGHAT, CDR2 FQNNGV. CDR3 nucleotide sequence: TGTGCCAGCAGCAGAGATCCCGGTAATTCACCCCTCCACTTT. It translates to CASSRDPGNSPLHF. Variable domain in full (rest from reference TRBV11-2 and TRBJ1-6): EAGVAQSPRYKIIEKRQSVAFWCNPISGHATLYWYQQILGQGPKLLIQFQNNGVVDDSQLPKDRFSAERLKGVDSTLKIQPAKLEDSAVYLCASSRDPGNSPLHFGNGTRLTVT.

V gene TRBV7-3 combines with J gene TRBJ2-2; a weak D match, TRBD1 (6 bases). The germline V gene has CDR1 SGHTA and CDR2 FQGTGA. CDR3 length: 15 amino acids. The V end was cut by 5 bases, the J end by 2 bases, with 12 bases between. The CDR3 sequence is CASSHADRNTGELFF. In DNA, the CDR3 is TGTGCCAGCAGCCATGCGGACAGAAACACCGGGGAGCTGTTTTTT.

This chain connects TRBV7-9 to TRBJ1-2; a possible D gene is TRBD1 (5 bases). Trimming cost V 7 bases and J 4 bases, with 19 bases left between them. The CDR3 sequence is 15 residues long. Germline assignment: CDR1 SEHNR and CDR2 FQNEAQ (reference sequence). For the CDR3, the DNA is TGTGCCAGCATCGACTATGGGGGGGAGTCCTATGGCTACACCTTC. Translation gives CASIDYGGESYGYTF.

CDR3 in amino acids: CARSLGPPPAKGNTGANVLTF. DNA for the CDR3: TGTGCCAGAAGCTTAGGTCCCCCTCCGGCGAAGGGGAACACTGGGGCCAACGTCCTGACTTTC. The V gene is TRBV7-5, the J gene TRBJ2-6; the table's D call TRBD1 went unverified against the DNA. TRBV7-5 is a pseudogene segment. CDR3 length equals 21 residues.

This clone has only one observation. V gene TRBV6-4 combines with J gene TRBJ2-3, with 10 bases matching TRBD2. The CDR3 contains 15 residues. V dropped 4 bases and J dropped 8; count of bases not matched to a gene: 9. Germline-derived CDR1 and CDR2 are MRHNA and SNTAGT. CDR3 protein: CASSGSSGGEVTQYF. The CDR3 coding sequence is TGTGCCAGCAGTGGATCTAGCGGGGGAGAAGTTACGCAGTATTTT.

V and J are TRBV12-3 or TRBV12-4 and TRBJ1-2; TRBD1 aligns across 9 bases. With 5 bases clipped from V and 8 bases from J, the junction kept 6 bases outside the gene matches. The CDR3 has 13 residues. The CDR3 reads CASSLDRGGGYTF. The CDR3 nucleotides are TGTGCCAGCAGTCTCGACAGGGGGGGAGGCTACACCTTC.

This clone was observed once. The chain has TRBV3-1 (or the pseudogene TRBV3-2) and TRBJ2-7; 8 positions match TRBD1. The CDR3 is 15 residues long. V shed 3 bases, J shed 3 bases, and the junction held 7 bases outside the gene matches. Germline V gene lookup returns CDR1 LGHDT and CDR2 YNNKEL (reference sequence). The CDR3 loop is CASSHNPQGVYEQYF. For the CDR3, the DNA is TGTGCCAGCAGCCATAATCCACAGGGGGTCTACGAGCAGTACTTC.

The rearrangement joins TRBV6-5 to TRBJ2-7; TRBD2 matches 7 bases. CDR3 length equals 12 residues. After removal of 6 bases from V and 5 bases from J, the junction contained 4 bases not matched to a gene. Germline CDR1 is MNHEY and CDR2 is SVGAGI. The CDR3 is CASRRAGDEQYF. The CDR3 region has the DNA TGTGCCAGCAGACGGGCGGGGGACGAGCAGTACTTC.

The chain has TRBV7-6 and TRBJ2-2; 15 nucleotides align to TRBD2. Germline CDR1 and CDR2: SGHVS and FNYEAQ. The CDR3 spans 19 residues. Trimming took 5 bases from V and 4 from J; bases not matched to a gene: 11. The CDR3 loop reads CASSHPGTSGGLITGELFF. The CDR3 DNA reads as TGTGCCAGCAGCCACCCCGGGACTAGCGGGGGGTTGATCACCGGGGAGCTGTTTTTT. Using reference TRBV7-6 and TRBJ2-2 for the parts outside the CDR3, the full variable domain is GAGVSQSPRYKVTKRGQDVALRCDPISGHVSLYWYRQALGQGPEFLTYFNYEAQQDKSGLPNDRFSAERPEGSISTLTIQRTEQRDSAMYRCASSHPGTSGGLITGELFFGEGSRLTVL.

V is TRBV30 and J is TRBJ2-7; 7 bases are shared with TRBD1. V trimming: 0 bases; J trimming: 6 bases; junction bases outside the gene matches: 5. The CDR3 extends over 13 amino acids. Germline V gene data show CDR1 as GTSNPN and CDR2 as SVGIG (reference sequence). The CDR3 sequence: CAWSVRDSGEQYF. The DNA for the CDR3 is TGTGCCTGGAGTGTACGGGACAGTGGCGAGCAGTACTTC.

This clone has just a few counts. The chain uses TRBV7-2 and TRBJ2-3; no clear D gene. The CDR3 is 17 residues long. V gave up 4 bases and J gave up 1 base, with 18 bases separating them. Per the germline V gene, CDR1 is SGHTA and CDR2 is FQGNSA. As DNA, the CDR3 is TGTGCCAGCAGCTACATCAGGTCGGCGATAGGCACAGATACGCAGTATTTT. This translates into CASSYIRSAIGTDTQYF.

The chain's CDR3 is CASSLGLRGRVNQPQHF. The CDR3 DNA reads TGTGCCAGCAGCTTGGGGCTCAGGGGTAGGGTCAATCAGCCCCAGCATTTT. The rearrangement links TRBV5-4 to TRBJ1-5, with TRBD1 as a possible D gene (6 bases). CDR1 SGHNT and CDR2 YYREEE come from the germline V gene (reference sequence). The CDR3 runs to 17 residues. V dropped 0 bases and J dropped 3 bases, with 16 bases sitting between them.